This T cell receptor beta chain was observed in a study of blood T cell repertoires in COVID-19 (dated by TCRdb to 2020 to 2021). Looking at the study overall: Samples from collaborators originated in the United States, Italy and Spain and spanned both the acute and convalescent phases of COVID-19. The prospective study material was composed of cDNA or gDNA derived from T cells, B-cell-depleted T cells, or PBMCs. Subjects who had been exposed to COVID-19, were actively infected with it, or had recovered from it provided the deeply sampled blood TCRbeta repertoires that made up the dataset. Where available, HLA class I and class II types were taken from metadata supplied by the sample provider and were not determined by assay-based typing. The sample metadata nearly always contained a de-identified subject ID, COVID-19 status, age in years and sex. Samples were obtained from the ongoing ImmuneRACE study (first 160 participants) and from over a thousand subjects provided by 6 global collaborators. The repertoires were released in a freely available public database meant as a resource for research on the immune response to SARS-CoV-2.

As to this clone: Its target antigen remains unknown. No clone much larger than this one lies a single base away; base qualities are absent.

In the prospective study, participants were roughly 18 to 100 years old, resided in about two dozen geographic areas of the United States, and were enrolled through a virtual design. Cohort assignment in the prospective study relied on participant-reported clinical history from a screening survey and a study questionnaire. For ImmuneRACE Cohort 3, a participant was defined as recovered based on two consecutive negative NP/OP PCR tests, clearance by a healthcare professional, or resolution of symptoms. In the prospective study, whole blood, serum and a nasopharyngeal or oropharyngeal swab were collected from each participant by mobile phlebotomists. Prospective study participants could optionally give additional blood draws and questionnaires over a roughly 2-month period. Before DNA extraction, prospective study blood samples were shipped either frozen or at room temperature. Beyond this particular receptor, the publication reports: The quantity of clinical and demographic metadata differed by source and by participant and was supplied without curation.

TCRbeta CDR3 regions were amplified from genomic DNA by means of the immunoSEQ Assay, a bias-controlled multiplex PCR. In the authors' own workflow: The number of nucleated cells in each sample was estimated by amplification of reference gene primers within the assay. Sequence reads were collapsed and filtered to measure the absolute abundance of every unique TCRbeta CDR3 rearrangement. Productive Simpson clonality was computed per sample as the square root of Simpson's diversity index over productive rearrangements. Not all clones reach the TCRdb copy of this immuneACCESS table, which keeps in-frame sequences only. Checked studies attribute under half of the gap to unresolved V genes and leave the rest unexplained. V, J and clone size reflect that table, while D and trimming were determined from the DNA. This sample comprises about 320,000 clones, about 90% of them detected only once. 5.5% to 7% of the sample comes from the top ten.

V loses 6 bases of germline sequence and J loses 6 bases, and the interval between the two ends is 15 bases. The CDR3 starts with the cysteine, ends with the phenylalanine, and has 14 residues. The kept DNA is CDR3 alone, 42 bases in frame from the first base. Per the germline V gene (reference sequence), LNHDA is the CDR1 and SQIVND is the CDR2. The origin of this receptor is a woman in her thirties who had recovered from COVID-19. Sequencing was done on a sample of PBMCs or T cells enriched from blood (not recorded which). The V gene is TRBV19 and the J gene is TRBJ1-5; the D gene is perhaps TRBD1, from 6 matching bases. The sequenced DNA is TGTGCCAGTAGAATTACAGGGTTGACTCAGCCCCAGCATTTT. Translated, it reads CASRITGLTQPQHF.